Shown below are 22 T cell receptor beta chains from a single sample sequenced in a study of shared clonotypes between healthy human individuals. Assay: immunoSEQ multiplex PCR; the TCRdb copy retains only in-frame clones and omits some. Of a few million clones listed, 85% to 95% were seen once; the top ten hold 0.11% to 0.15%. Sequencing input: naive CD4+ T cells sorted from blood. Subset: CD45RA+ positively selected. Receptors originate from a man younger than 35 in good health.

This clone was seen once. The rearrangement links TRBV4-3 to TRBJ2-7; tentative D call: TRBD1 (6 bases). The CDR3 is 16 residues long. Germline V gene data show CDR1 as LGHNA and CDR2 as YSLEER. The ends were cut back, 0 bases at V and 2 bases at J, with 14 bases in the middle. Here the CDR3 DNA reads TGCGCCAGCAGCCAAGATAGTGGCACAGGGACCTACGAGCAGTACTTC. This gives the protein CASSQDSGTGTYEQYF.

The CDR3 DNA sequence: TGTGCCAGCAGCGCTTGGGACAGCGGGTACGAGCAGTACTTC. Protein: CASSAWDSGYEQYF. This chain connects TRBV2 to TRBJ2-7; tentatively, D is TRBD1 (7 bases). CDR1 is SNHLY, CDR2 FYNNEI, per germline. Trimming pared 6 bases from V and 4 bases from J, leaving 16 bases between. This CDR3 comprises 14 residues.

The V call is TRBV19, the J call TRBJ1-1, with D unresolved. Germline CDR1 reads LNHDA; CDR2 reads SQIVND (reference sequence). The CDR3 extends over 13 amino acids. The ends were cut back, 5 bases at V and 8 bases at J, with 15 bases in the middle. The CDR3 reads CASSSASQREAFF. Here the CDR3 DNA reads TGTGCCAGTAGTTCGGCCTCCCAGAGAGAAGCTTTCTTT.

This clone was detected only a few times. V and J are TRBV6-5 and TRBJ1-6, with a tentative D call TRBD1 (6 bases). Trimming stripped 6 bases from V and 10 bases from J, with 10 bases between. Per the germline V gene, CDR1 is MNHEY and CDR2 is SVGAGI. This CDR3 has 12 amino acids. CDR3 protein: CASRATGSPLHF. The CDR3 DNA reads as TGTGCCAGCAGAGCGACAGGCTCACCCCTCCACTTT.

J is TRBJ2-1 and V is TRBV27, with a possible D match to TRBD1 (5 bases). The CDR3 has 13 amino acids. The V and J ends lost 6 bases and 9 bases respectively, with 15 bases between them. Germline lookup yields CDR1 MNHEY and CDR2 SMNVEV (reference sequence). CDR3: CASRGDRLSEQFF. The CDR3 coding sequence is TGTGCCAGCAGAGGGGATCGCCTCAGTGAGCAGTTCTTC.

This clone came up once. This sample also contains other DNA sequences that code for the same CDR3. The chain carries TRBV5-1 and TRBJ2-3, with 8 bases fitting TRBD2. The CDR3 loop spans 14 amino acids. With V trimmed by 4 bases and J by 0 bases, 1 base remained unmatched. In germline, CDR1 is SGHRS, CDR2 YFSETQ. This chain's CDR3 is CASSPGGSTDTQYF. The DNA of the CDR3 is TGCGCCAGCAGCCCGGGAGGGAGCACAGATACGCAGTATTTT.

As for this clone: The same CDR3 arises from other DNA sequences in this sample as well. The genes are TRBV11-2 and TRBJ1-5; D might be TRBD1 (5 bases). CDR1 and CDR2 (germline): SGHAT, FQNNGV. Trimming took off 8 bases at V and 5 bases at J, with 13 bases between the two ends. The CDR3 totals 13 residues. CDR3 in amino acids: CASQGGVDQPQHF. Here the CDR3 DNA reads TGTGCCAGCCAGGGAGGAGTAGATCAGCCCCAGCATTTT.

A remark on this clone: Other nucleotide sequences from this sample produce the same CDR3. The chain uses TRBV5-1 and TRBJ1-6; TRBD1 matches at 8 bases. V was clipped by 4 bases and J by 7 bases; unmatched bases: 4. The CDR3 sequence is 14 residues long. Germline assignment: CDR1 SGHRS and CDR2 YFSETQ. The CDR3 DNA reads TGCGCCAGCAGCCAAGACAGGGGAAATTCACCCCTCCACTTT. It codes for CASSQDRGNSPLHF.

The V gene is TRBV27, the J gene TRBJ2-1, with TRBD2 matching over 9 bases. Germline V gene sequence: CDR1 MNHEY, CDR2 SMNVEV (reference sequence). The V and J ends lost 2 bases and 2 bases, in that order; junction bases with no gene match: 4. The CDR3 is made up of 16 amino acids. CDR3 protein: CASSLERLAAYNEQFF. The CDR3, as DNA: TGTGCCAGCAGTTTAGAACGACTAGCGGCCTACAATGAGCAGTTCTTC.

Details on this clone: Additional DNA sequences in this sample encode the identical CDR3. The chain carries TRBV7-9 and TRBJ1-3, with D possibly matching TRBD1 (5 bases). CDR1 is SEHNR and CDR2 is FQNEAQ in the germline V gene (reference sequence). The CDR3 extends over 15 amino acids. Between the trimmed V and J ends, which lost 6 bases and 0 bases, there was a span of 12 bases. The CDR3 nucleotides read TGTGCCAGCAGTCTCGGCAGGGTCTCTGGAAACACCATATATTTT. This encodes CASSLGRVSGNTIYF.

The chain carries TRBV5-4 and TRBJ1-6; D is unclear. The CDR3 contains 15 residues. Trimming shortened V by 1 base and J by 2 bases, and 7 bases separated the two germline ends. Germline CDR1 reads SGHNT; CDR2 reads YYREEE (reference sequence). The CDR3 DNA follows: TGTGCCAGCAGCTTGAGGGCAGCCTATAATTCACCCCTCCACTTT. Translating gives CASSLRAAYNSPLHF. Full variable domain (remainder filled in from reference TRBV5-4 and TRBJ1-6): ETGVTQSPTHLIKTRGQQVTLRCSSQSGHNTVSWYQQALGQGPQFIFQYYREEENGRGNFPPRFSGLQFPNYSSELNVNALELDDSALYLCASSLRAAYNSPLHFGNGTRLTVT.

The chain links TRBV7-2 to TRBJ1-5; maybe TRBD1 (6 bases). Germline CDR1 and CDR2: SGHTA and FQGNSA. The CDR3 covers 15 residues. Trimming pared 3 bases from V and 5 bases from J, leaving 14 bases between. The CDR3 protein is CASSLSSGVHQPQHF. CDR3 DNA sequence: TGTGCCAGCAGCTTGAGCTCAGGGGTTCATCAGCCCCAGCATTTT.

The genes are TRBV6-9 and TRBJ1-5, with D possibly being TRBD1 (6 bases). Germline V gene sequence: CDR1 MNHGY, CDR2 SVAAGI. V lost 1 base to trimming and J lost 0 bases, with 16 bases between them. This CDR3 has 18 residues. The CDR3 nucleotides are TGTGCCAGCAGTTATTTCAGGGGAACCGCTTATAGCAATCAGCCCCAGCATTTT. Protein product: CASSYFRGTAYSNQPQHF.

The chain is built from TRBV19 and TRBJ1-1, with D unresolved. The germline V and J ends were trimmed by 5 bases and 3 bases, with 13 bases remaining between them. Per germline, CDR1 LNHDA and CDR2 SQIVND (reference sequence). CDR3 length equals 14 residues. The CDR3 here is CASSAIPGDTEAFF. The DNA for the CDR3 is TGTGCCAGTAGTGCGATCCCCGGGGACACTGAAGCTTTCTTT.

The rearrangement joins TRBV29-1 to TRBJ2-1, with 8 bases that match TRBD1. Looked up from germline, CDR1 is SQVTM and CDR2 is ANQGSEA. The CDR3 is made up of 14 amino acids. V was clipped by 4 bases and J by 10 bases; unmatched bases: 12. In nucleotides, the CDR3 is TGCAGCGTTGGACATAGAGGACAGGGTGCAGAGCAGTTCTTC. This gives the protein CSVGHRGQGAEQFF.

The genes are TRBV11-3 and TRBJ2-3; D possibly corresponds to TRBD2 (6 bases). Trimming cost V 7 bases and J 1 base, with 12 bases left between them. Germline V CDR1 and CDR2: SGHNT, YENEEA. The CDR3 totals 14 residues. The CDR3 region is CASNRDCCTDTQYF. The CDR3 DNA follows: TGTGCCAGCAACCGGGACTGTTGCACAGATACGCAGTATTTT.

Here the CDR3 DNA reads TGTGCCAGCAGTCCCGAAGGTGGGAGGGGTAACATGAACACTGAAGCTTTCTTT. Translating it yields CASSPEGGRGNMNTEAFF. This chain connects TRBV27 to TRBJ1-1; maybe TRBD1 (5 bases). Trimming took 5 bases from V and 0 from J, leaving 22 bases between them. Germline V gene data show CDR1 as MNHEY and CDR2 as SMNVEV (reference sequence). The CDR3 covers 18 residues.

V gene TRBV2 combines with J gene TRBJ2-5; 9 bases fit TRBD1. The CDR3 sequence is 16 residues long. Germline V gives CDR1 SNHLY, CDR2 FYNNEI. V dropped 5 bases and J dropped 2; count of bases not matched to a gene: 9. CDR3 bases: TGTGCCAGCAGTCCACAGGGGGCACCGGGTCAAGAGACCCAGTACTTC. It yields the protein CASSPQGAPGQETQYF.

Here the CDR3 DNA reads TGTGCCAGCAGTTACGGAGCGGGAGGGAGCAATGAGCAGTTCTTC. It codes for CASSYGAGGSNEQFF. This rearrangement joins TRBV6-6 to TRBJ2-1; 10 bases fit TRBD2. Losses at the gene ends were 2 bases for V and 6 bases for J; bases not matched to a gene: 4. CDR1 and CDR2 from the germline V gene are MNHNY and SVGAGI (reference sequence). The length of the CDR3 is 15 residues.

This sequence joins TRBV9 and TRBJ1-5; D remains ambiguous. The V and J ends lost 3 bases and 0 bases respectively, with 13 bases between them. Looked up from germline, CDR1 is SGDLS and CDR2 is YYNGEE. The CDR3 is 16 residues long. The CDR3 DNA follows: TGTGCCAGCAGCGCTGGGCGGTTATATAGCAATCAGCCCCAGCATTTT. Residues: CASSAGRLYSNQPQHF.

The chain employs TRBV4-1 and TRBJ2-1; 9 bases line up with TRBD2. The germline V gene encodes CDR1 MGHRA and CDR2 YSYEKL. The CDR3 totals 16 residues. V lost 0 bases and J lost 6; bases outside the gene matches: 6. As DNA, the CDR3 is TGCGCCAGCAGCCAAGAGGCTAGCGGGATCCTCAATGAGCAGTTCTTC. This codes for CASSQEASGILNEQFF.

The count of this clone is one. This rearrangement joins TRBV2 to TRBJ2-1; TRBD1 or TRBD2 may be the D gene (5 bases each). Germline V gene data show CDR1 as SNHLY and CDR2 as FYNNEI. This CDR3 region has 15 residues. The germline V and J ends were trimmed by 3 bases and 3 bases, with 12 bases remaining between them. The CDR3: CASSERAGNYNEQFF. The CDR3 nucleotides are TGTGCCAGCAGTGAGAGGGCAGGGAACTACAATGAGCAGTTCTTC. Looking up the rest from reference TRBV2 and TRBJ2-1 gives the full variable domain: EPEVTQTPSHQVTQMGQEVILRCVPISNHLYFYWYRQILGQKVEFLVSFYNNEISEKSEIFDDQFSVERPDGSNFTLKIRSTKLEDSAMYFCASSERAGNYNEQFFGPGTRLTVL.